A selection of T cell receptor beta chains follows, all from one sample in a study of blood T cell repertoires in COVID-19. Clones were read by immunoSEQ multiplex PCR, and TCRdb kept only the in-frame ones, dropping some. The sample has 90,000 to 140,000 clones, under 80% seen once. The sample was peripheral blood. All receptors come from a woman in her 70s with acute or convalescent COVID-19. Both conserved end residues are part of each CDR3. D genes are given only for firm matches. Size values are once, few and many counts, or a class for expanded clones, and some rows have none.

>once|TRBJ1-2|TRBV7-9|TRBD1
CASSATGGASNYGYTF
TGTGCCAGCAGCGCGACAGGGGGCGCCTCTAACTATGGCTACACCTTC
>NA|TRBJ2-7|TRBV7-5|NA
CVRSLMRRDRTF
TGTGTCAGAAGCCTAATGCGGCGGGACAGGACCTTC
>NA|TRBJ1-1|TRBV7-9|TRBD1
CASSPQGAMNTEAFF
TGTGCCAGCAGCCCCCAGGGGGCCATGAACACTGAAGCTTTCTTT
>few|TRBJ2-7|TRBV6-5|NA
CASRSVSYEQYF
TGTGCCAGCAGATCCGTCTCCTACGAGCAGTACTTC
>few|TRBJ1-1|TRBV7-2|NA
CASSLRGNTEAFF
TGTGCCAGCAGCCTACGGGGGAACACTGAAGCTTTCTTT
>once|TRBJ1-4|TRBV7-9|TRBD1
CASSLGQGINEKLFF
TGTGCCAGCAGCTTAGGACAGGGTATTAATGAAAAACTGTTTTTT
>NA|TRBJ1-2|TRBV3-1/TRBV3-2|NA
CASSQVEGGYGYTF
TGTGCCAGCAGCCAAGTTGAGGGTGGCTATGGCTACACCTTC
>few|TRBJ1-1|TRBV3-1/TRBV3-2|TRBD1
CASSQGDRATPGAFF
TGTGCCAGCAGCCAGGGTGACAGGGCGACACCGGGAGCTTTCTTT
>NA|TRBJ1-5|TRBV30|TRBD1
CAWSLPQGALGNQPQHF
TGTGCCTGGAGTCTTCCACAGGGGGCCCTTGGCAATCAGCCCCAGCATTTT
>many|TRBJ1-1|TRBV19|NA
CASSDRGNTEAFF
TGTGCCAGTAGTGACCGAGGTAACACTGAAGCTTTCTTT
>NA|TRBJ2-7|TRBV21-1|NA
CASTKAGFCYEQYF
TGTGCCAGCACCAAGGCAGGGTTTTGTTACGAGCAGTACTTC
>once|TRBJ1-2|TRBV27|NA
CASSLGGLGYTF
TGTGCCAGCAGTTTGGGGGGGCTTGGCTACACCTTC
>NA|TRBJ1-1|TRBV12-3/TRBV12-4|NA
CASSLRQGEAFF
TGTGCCAGCAGTTTAAGGCAGGGGGAAGCTTTCTTT
>NA|TRBJ1-5|TRBV9|NA
CASSVGPNQPQHF
TGTGCCAGCAGCGTAGGTCCTAATCAGCCCCAGCATTTT
>NA|TRBJ1-1|TRBV19|NA
CASSTGFTEAFF
TGTGCCAGTAGTACGGGTTTTACTGAAGCTTTCTTT
>NA|TRBJ2-5|TRBV7-2|TRBD2
CASTSLAGRQETQYF
TGTGCCAGCACTTCACTAGCGGGGAGGCAAGAGACCCAGTACTTC
>NA|TRBJ2-3|TRBV7-6|TRBD2
CASSPPPGLAVDTQYF
TGTGCCAGCAGCCCCCCTCCGGGACTAGCGGTAGATACGCAGTATTTT
>few|TRBJ1-1|TRBV9|NA
CASSVTANTEAFF
TGTGCCAGCAGCGTCACAGCGAACACTGAAGCTTTCTTT
>once|TRBJ2-7|TRBV30|NA
CAWSVGGVTYEQYF
TGTGCCTGGAGTGTAGGAGGAGTGACCTACGAGCAGTACTTC
>once|TRBJ2-5|TRBV6-5|NA
CASSYSRGGETQYF
TGTGCCAGCAGTTACTCCAGGGGTGGAGAGACCCAGTACTTC
>NA|TRBJ2-3|TRBV11-2|TRBD2
CASSLRGHRASGGTDTQYF
TGTGCCAGCAGCTTAAGGGGACATAGGGCTAGCGGGGGCACAGATACGCAGTATTTT
>NA|TRBJ1-1|TRBV6-4|NA
CASSAIYGGTEAFF
TGTGCCAGCAGTGCTATCTACGGGGGGACTGAAGCTTTCTTT
>once|TRBJ1-5|TRBV6-1|TRBD1
CASSGRPGQGTSEPQHF
TGTGCCAGCAGTGGACGTCCGGGACAGGGGACGAGTGAGCCCCAGCATTTT
>once|TRBJ1-2|TRBV11-2|TRBD1
CAIPGQGFGYTF
TGTGCCATCCCGGGACAGGGGTTCGGCTACACCTTC
>once|TRBJ1-2|TRBV7-8|TRBD1
CASSSRQGGNYGYTF
TGTGCCAGCAGCTCTAGACAGGGCGGAAACTATGGCTACACCTTC
>NA|TRBJ1-3|TRBV25-1|NA
CASSEGRGGNTIYF
TGTGCCAGCAGTGAAGGCAGGGGAGGAAACACCATATATTTT
>NA|TRBJ1-5|TRBV4-1|NA
CASSQEKGQLNQPQHF
TGCGCCAGCAGCCAAGAAAAAGGACAGCTCAATCAGCCCCAGCATTTT
>few|TRBJ2-3|TRBV5-1|NA
CASSLAGGRQTGTDTQYF
TGCGCCAGCAGCTTGGCTGGCGGCCGCCAGACAGGCACAGATACGCAGTATTTT
>NA|TRBJ2-2|TRBV9|NA
CASSVEWRGRMNTGELFF
TGTGCCAGCAGCGTAGAGTGGAGGGGACGAATGAACACCGGGGAGCTGTTTTTT
>few|TRBJ1-2|TRBV28|TRBD1
CASSPRDRGLKANYGYTF
TGTGCCAGCAGCCCACGGGACAGGGGGCTAAAAGCTAACTATGGCTACACCTTC
>NA|TRBJ2-5|TRBV28|TRBD2
CASSFGPRRGIQETQYF
TGTGCCAGCAGTTTCGGACCGCGGCGGGGGATTCAAGAGACCCAGTACTTC
>NA|TRBJ2-3|TRBV5-1|TRBD1
CASSRDSSTDTQYF
TGCGCCAGCAGCCGGGACAGCAGCACAGATACGCAGTATTTT
>few|TRBJ2-7|TRBV5-6|TRBD1
CASSPTGYDEQYF
TGTGCCAGCAGCCCGACAGGGTATGACGAGCAGTACTTC
>few|TRBJ1-5|TRBV19|NA
CASSPTGGNQPQHF
TGTGCCAGTAGTCCGACTGGAGGCAATCAGCCCCAGCATTTT
>NA|TRBJ1-5|TRBV3-1/TRBV3-2|TRBD1
CASSRTGDNQPQHF
TGTGCCAGCAGCCGTACAGGGGACAATCAGCCCCAGCATTTT
>NA|TRBJ2-7|TRBV6-5|NA
CASSYSHGKSYEQYF
TGTGCCAGCAGTTACTCGCATGGCAAGTCTTACGAGCAGTACTTC
>NA|TRBJ1-3|TRBV30|TRBD1
CACQKMGDRAGNTIYF
TGTGCCTGTCAAAAAATGGGGGACAGAGCTGGAAACACCATATATTTT
>few|TRBJ1-2|TRBV7-9|NA
CASSLVGAGTYGYTF
TGTGCCAGCAGCTTAGTAGGAGCGGGGACCTATGGCTACACCTTC
>NA|TRBJ1-5|TRBV4-1|TRBD1
CASSHGQGAGNQPQHF
TGCGCCAGCAGCCACGGACAGGGGGCTGGCAATCAGCCCCAGCATTTT
>NA|TRBJ1-1|TRBV9|TRBD1
CASRAGTGATEAFF
TGTGCCAGCAGGGCAGGGACAGGGGCCACTGAAGCTTTCTTT
>once|TRBJ1-1|TRBV5-1|TRBD1
CASSWYRGKNTEAFF
TGCGCCAGCAGCTGGTACAGGGGCAAGAACACTGAAGCTTTCTTT